The next 27 T cell receptor beta chains were all read from a single sample in a study of T cells in localized non-small cell lung cancer. Clones were read by immunoSEQ multiplex PCR, and TCRdb kept only the in-frame ones, dropping some. The table records about 40,000 clones, more than 85% of them present only once. Here the sequenced sample was peripheral blood, taken before any cancer treatment. The receptor source for this set is a man aged 18 to 49 with stage I lung adenocarcinoma.

V usage is TRBV30 and J usage is TRBJ1-1; D may be TRBD1 (6 bases). From germline, CDR1 is GTSNPN and CDR2 SVGIG (reference sequence). The CDR3 sequence is 13 residues long. The V and J ends lost 2 bases and 4 bases respectively, with 11 bases between them. The CDR3 nucleotides are TGTGCCTGGAGTTACAGGGCGGGCACTGAAGCTTTCTTT. This translates into CAWSYRAGTEAFF.

CDR3 DNA: TGTGCCAGCAGCTGGACAGGTTACAATGAGCAGTTCTTC. Protein: CASSWTGYNEQFF. The chain couples TRBV11-3 to TRBJ2-1; 7 bases line up with TRBD1. Germline CDR1 is SGHNT and CDR2 is YENEEA. V was pared by 4 bases and J by 4 bases, with 1 base of the junction left unmatched. The CDR3 length is 13 residues.

This clone has a single count. The CDR3 DNA sequence: TGTGCCAGCAGCCTCAACACCCCACAGGGGGCTGGAAACACCATATATTTT. It yields the protein CASSLNTPQGAGNTIYF. The genes are TRBV4-2 and TRBJ1-3; 8 nucleotides agree with TRBD1. V was pared by 4 bases and J by 2 bases, with 10 bases of the junction left unmatched. Germline V gene sequence: CDR1 LGHNA, CDR2 YNFKEQ. This CDR3 contains 17 residues.

The V and J genes are TRBV19 and TRBJ2-4, with 8 nucleotides matching TRBD1. Trimming took 5 bases from V and 3 from J; bases not matched to a gene: 6. The CDR3 is 15 residues long. Germline lookup yields CDR1 LNHDA and CDR2 SQIVND (reference sequence). CDR3 nucleotide sequence: TGTGCCAGTAGTCACAGGGGGTTTGACAAAAACATTCAGTACTTC. As protein: CASSHRGFDKNIQYF.

The V and J genes are TRBV28 and TRBJ2-5; 9 nucleotides agree with TRBD1. V trimming: 5 bases; J trimming: 4 bases; junction bases outside the gene matches: 8. Germline V lookup: CDR1 MDHEN, CDR2 SYDVKM. CDR3 length: 15 residues. The CDR3 reads CASSPGQGIRETQYF. CDR3 DNA sequence: TGTGCCAGCAGTCCCGGACAGGGGATCCGAGAGACCCAGTACTTC.

The genes are TRBV5-1 and TRBJ2-1; 9 nucleotides line up with TRBD1. The CDR3 is made up of 13 amino acids. The germline CDR1 and CDR2 sequences are SGHRS and YFSETQ. Trimming removed 5 bases from V and 3 bases from J; junction bases left unmatched: 0. This chain's CDR3 is CASRGQGYNEQFF. As DNA, the CDR3 is TGCGCCAGCAGGGGACAGGGCTACAATGAGCAGTTCTTC.

This clone was counted a few times. The chain joins TRBV5-6 to TRBJ1-1; 9 bases map to TRBD1. Germline trimming cut 3 bases from V and 5 bases from J; bases unmatched to any gene: 5. The CDR3 length is 14 residues. Germline CDR1 reads SGHDT; CDR2 reads YYEEEE. The CDR3 coding sequence is TGTGCCAGCAGCTGGACAGGGGTGAGAACTGAAGCTTTCTTT. This translates into CASSWTGVRTEAFF.

J is TRBJ1-1 and V is TRBV7-6, with a weak D call TRBD1 (6 bases). The CDR3 is made up of 14 amino acids. The germline V gene has CDR1 SGHVS and CDR2 FNYEAQ. V was cut by 5 bases and J by 4 bases, with 14 bases left in between. The chain's CDR3 is CASSPPGQLTEAFF. The CDR3 DNA reads as TGTGCCAGCAGCCCACCGGGACAACTCACTGAAGCTTTCTTT. Complete variable domain (other parts from reference TRBV7-6 and TRBJ1-1): GAGVSQSPRYKVTKRGQDVALRCDPISGHVSLYWYRQALGQGPEFLTYFNYEAQQDKSGLPNDRFSAERPEGSISTLTIQRTEQRDSAMYRCASSPPGQLTEAFFGQGTRLTVV.

About this clone itself: Compared with germline, one end of the junction differs, possibly owing to a read error. The chain uses TRBV7-8 and TRBJ1-2, with 8 nucleotides matching TRBD1. The CDR3 covers 15 residues. Germline CDR1 is SGHVS and CDR2 is FQNEAQ. In DNA form, the CDR3 reads TGTGCCAGCAGCGCGGACAGGGCCAGCTTCTATGGCCACACCTTC. It encodes CASSADRASFYGHTF.

The chain has TRBV5-1 and TRBJ2-5; D gene uncertain. The CDR3 totals 13 residues. Trimming cost V 2 bases and J 2 bases, with 7 bases left between them. Germline assignment: CDR1 SGHRS and CDR2 YFSETQ. The CDR3 region has the DNA TGCGCCAGCAGCTTTAACTCTCAAGAGACCCAGTACTTC. Translation gives CASSFNSQETQYF. The whole variable domain, remainder taken from reference TRBV5-1 and TRBJ2-5, is KAGVTQTPRYLIKTRGQQVTLSCSPISGHRSVSWYQQTPGQGLQFLFEYFSETQRNKGNFPGRFSGRQFSNSRSEMNVSTLELGDSALYLCASSFNSQETQYFGPGTRLLVL.

The chain has TRBV28 and TRBJ1-3; 8 nucleotides align to TRBD1. CDR1 and CDR2 (germline): MDHEN, SYDVKM. The CDR3 is made up of 16 amino acids. Unmatched junction bases numbered 6, after V lost 4 bases and J lost 1 base. In nucleotides, the CDR3 is TGTGCCAGCAGTTCAGGGGGCTCTCCGTCTGGAAACACCATATATTTT. Its translation: CASSSGGSPSGNTIYF. Combining the CDR3 with reference TRBV28 and TRBJ1-3 gives the whole variable domain DVKVTQSSRYLVKRTGEKVFLECVQDMDHENMFWYRQDPGLGLRLIYFSYDVKMKEKGDIPEGYSVSREKKERFSLILESASTNQTSMYLCASSSGGSPSGNTIYFGEGSWLTVV.

This chain joins TRBV5-1 and TRBJ1-1, with TRBD1 matching 9 bases. This CDR3 has 16 amino acids. The J segment lost 6 bases and the V segment lost 4 bases, leaving 13 bases of the junction unmatched. The germline V gene encodes CDR1 SGHRS and CDR2 YFSETQ. CDR3 nucleotides: TGCGCCAGCAGCGTGACCGGGACAGGGAAGATCGCTGAAGCTTTCTTT. It codes for CASSVTGTGKIAEAFF. Full variable domain (rest looked up from reference TRBV5-1 and TRBJ1-1): KAGVTQTPRYLIKTRGQQVTLSCSPISGHRSVSWYQQTPGQGLQFLFEYFSETQRNKGNFPGRFSGRQFSNSRSEMNVSTLELGDSALYLCASSVTGTGKIAEAFFGQGTRLTVV.

This chain uses TRBV5-5 with TRBJ1-2, with D possibly matching TRBD1 (6 bases). The CDR3 has 14 residues. Trimming removed 2 bases from V and 8 bases from J, with 16 bases in between. Germline V gene data show CDR1 as SGHKS and CDR2 as YYEKEE (reference sequence). CDR3 in amino acids: CASSLERGRRGYTF. The CDR3 coding sequence is TGTGCCAGCAGCTTAGAACGGGGGCGTCGAGGCTACACCTTC.

The V call is TRBV19, the J call TRBJ2-7; 12 nucleotides match TRBD1. The CDR3 sequence is 15 residues long. Germline trimming cut 4 bases from V and 4 bases from J; bases unmatched to any gene: 5. CDR1 and CDR2 (germline): LNHDA, SQIVND (reference sequence). The CDR3: CASSTRDRGPYEQYF. The CDR3 nucleotides are TGTGCCAGTAGTACCCGGGACAGGGGGCCGTACGAGCAGTACTTC.

The chain uses TRBV7-3 and TRBJ2-7; 9 nucleotides line up with TRBD2. CDR3 length: 15 amino acids. CDR1 and CDR2 from the germline V gene are SGHTA and FQGTGA. V lost 1 base to trimming and J lost 3 bases; unmatched junction nucleotides: 4. CDR3: CASSLSGGAGYEQYF. As DNA, the CDR3 is TGTGCCAGCAGCTTAAGCGGGGGGGCCGGCTACGAGCAGTACTTC.

This sequence joins TRBV15 and TRBJ2-7; D possibly matches TRBD1 or TRBD2 (5 bases each). The CDR3 is 15 residues long. Trimming cost V 0 bases and J 0 bases, with 9 bases left between them. Germline V gene sequence: CDR1 LNHNV, CDR2 YYDKDF (reference sequence). DNA of the CDR3: TGTGCCACCAGCAGAGACCTGGGACGCTCCTACGAGCAGTACTTC. It yields the protein CATSRDLGRSYEQYF.

The V gene is TRBV2, the J gene TRBJ1-2; tentatively, D is TRBD1 (5 bases). Germline CDR1 and CDR2: SNHLY and FYNNEI. The V end lost 4 bases, the J end lost 6 bases, and 12 bases lay between the germline ends. The length of the CDR3 is 13 residues. This CDR3 is CASSAAGGDGYTF. The CDR3 nucleotides are TGTGCCAGCAGTGCGGCGGGAGGGGATGGCTACACCTTC.

V and J are TRBV11-1 and TRBJ1-6, with a possible D match to TRBD1 (5 bases). V was cut by 2 bases and J by 7 bases, with 12 bases left in between. This CDR3 is built from 15 residues. Germline V lookup: CDR1 SGHAT, CDR2 FQDESV (reference sequence). This CDR3 reads CASSLRWGGNSPLHF. The DNA for the CDR3 is TGTGCCAGCAGCTTAAGGTGGGGGGGGAATTCACCCCTCCACTTT.

The V and J genes are TRBV5-5 and TRBJ1-6, with a tentative D call TRBD1 (6 bases). The V gene lost 4 bases and the J gene lost 7 bases, with 18 bases spanning the gap. Germline V gene sequence: CDR1 SGHKS, CDR2 YYEKEE (reference sequence). This CDR3 region has 16 residues. The CDR3 loop reads CASSEGRGQRNSPLHF. The CDR3 DNA is TGTGCCAGCAGCGAGGGTCGGGGGCAACGAAATTCACCCCTCCACTTT.

This clone occurred a few times. The V call is TRBV5-4, the J call TRBJ1-2; D remains unclear. The CDR3 has 14 amino acids. Germline V gives CDR1 SGHNT, CDR2 YYREEE (reference sequence). V was cut by 0 bases and J by 1 base, with 7 bases left in between. The CDR3 reads CASSLGGDNYGYTF. Here the CDR3 DNA reads TGTGCCAGCAGCTTGGGCGGGGATAACTATGGCTACACCTTC. Full variable domain (outside the CDR3, taken from reference TRBV5-4 and TRBJ1-2): ETGVTQSPTHLIKTRGQQVTLRCSSQSGHNTVSWYQQALGQGPQFIFQYYREEENGRGNFPPRFSGLQFPNYSSELNVNALELDDSALYLCASSLGGDNYGYTFGSGTRLTVV.

The chain is built from TRBV11-1 and TRBJ1-1; D is unresolved. This CDR3 has 12 amino acids. Between the trimmed V and J ends, which lost 3 bases and 1 base, there was a span of 3 bases. Germline V gene lookup returns CDR1 SGHAT and CDR2 FQDESV (reference sequence). The CDR3 sequence is CASSFPNTEAFF. The CDR3 DNA sequence: TGTGCCAGCAGCTTTCCGAACACTGAAGCTTTCTTT.

The chain carries TRBV5-6 and TRBJ1-2; D unresolved. Germline V gene sequence: CDR1 SGHDT, CDR2 YYEEEE. Trimming removed 6 bases at V and 4 bases at J, with 13 bases between. The CDR3 runs to 13 residues. The DNA of the CDR3 is TGTGCCAGCACCAAGGGAGGGATCTATGGCTACACCTTC. Its translation is CASTKGGIYGYTF.

This CDR3 reads CASSPGDSPLHF. The CDR3 DNA reads TGTGCCAGCAGCCCAGGGGATTCACCCCTCCACTTT. V gene TRBV7-9 combines with J gene TRBJ1-6; D perhaps matches TRBD1 (6 bases). Trimming removed 5 bases at V and 8 bases at J, with 7 bases between. The CDR3 totals 12 residues. Per the germline V gene, CDR1 is SEHNR and CDR2 is FQNEAQ (reference sequence).

The CDR3 loop is CASRDRGRFINGYTF. The CDR3 bases are TGTGCCAGCAGGGACAGGGGGCGTTTTATTAATGGCTACACCTTC. The V and J genes are TRBV6-6 and TRBJ1-2; 11 bases fit TRBD1. The germline CDR1 and CDR2 sequences are MNHNY and SVGAGI (reference sequence). V lost 6 bases to trimming and J lost 6 bases; unmatched junction nucleotides: 9. The CDR3 has 15 residues.

V usage is TRBV5-6 and J usage is TRBJ1-6; D gene ambiguous. Germline CDR1 SGHDT, CDR2 YYEEEE. The ends were cut back, 0 bases at V and 14 bases at J, with 12 bases in the middle. The CDR3 length is 13 residues. CDR3 sequence: CASSLAVGSALHF. CDR3 coding DNA: TGTGCCAGCAGCTTGGCCGTAGGCAGCGCCCTCCACTTT.

The rearrangement uses TRBV7-2 and TRBJ1-1; no firm D call. The germline V gene has CDR1 SGHTA and CDR2 FQGNSA. Trimming cost V 2 bases and J 2 bases, with 9 bases left between them. The CDR3 has 14 amino acids. CDR3 region: CASSLSPSNTEAFF. Here the CDR3 DNA reads TGTGCCAGCAGCTTAAGCCCTTCCAACACTGAAGCTTTCTTT.

The J gene is TRBJ2-7, the V gene TRBV7-8; no firm D call. Trimming took off 5 bases at V and 9 bases at J, with 20 bases between the two ends. This CDR3 spans 14 amino acids. Germline V CDR1 and CDR2: SGHVS, FQNEAQ. The CDR3 region is CASSPGAQGFWQYF. The CDR3 nucleotides read TGTGCCAGCAGCCCCGGCGCACAAGGGTTCTGGCAGTACTTC.